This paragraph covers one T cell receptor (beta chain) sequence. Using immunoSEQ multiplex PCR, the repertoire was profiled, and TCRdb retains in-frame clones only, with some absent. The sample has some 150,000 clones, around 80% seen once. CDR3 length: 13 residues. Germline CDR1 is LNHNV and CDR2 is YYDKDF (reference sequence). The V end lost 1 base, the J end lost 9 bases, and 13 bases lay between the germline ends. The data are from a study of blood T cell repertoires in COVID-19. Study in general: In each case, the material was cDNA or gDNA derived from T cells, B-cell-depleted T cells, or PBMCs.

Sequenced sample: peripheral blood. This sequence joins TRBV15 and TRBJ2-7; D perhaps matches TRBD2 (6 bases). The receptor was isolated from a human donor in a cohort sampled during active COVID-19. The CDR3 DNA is TGTGCCACCAGCAGAGTTGCGGGGTTTGGGCAGTACTTC. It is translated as CATSRVAGFGQYF.